Here is one T cell receptor beta chain with its context. This clonotype was seen more than once but under ten times. Its antigen specificity is not known. The record has no base qualities; no much larger clone is one base away. The trim is 7 bases for V and 2 bases for J, with a gap of 21 bases between the germline ends. Including the terminal cysteine and phenylalanine, the CDR3 comprises 15 residues. Just CDR3 DNA is preserved here, 45 bases in frame from base 1. Via the germline V gene (reference sequence), CDR1 is DFQATT and CDR2 SNEGSKA. The sample belongs to a study of response to subunit inactivated influenza vaccine (dated by TCRdb to between 2018 and 2020). Background for the entire study: The study used deep quantitative T cell receptor repertoire profiling to track responses to a trivalent subunit inactivated influenza vaccine.

Libraries were built with RT-PCR. Sequenced on an Illumina HiSeq 2500. Using fastp at Q25 and MiXCR, TCRdb reprocessed the public reads and kept productive beta chains. Duplicate CDR3 protein sequences are folded into a single record with the most common DNA and genes. This sample lists approximately 170,000 distinct CDR3 sequences; more than 10% were detected once. Roughly 29% of the sample rests with the top ten. Here is what the overall study found, with its caveats: The authors proposed that each seasonal influenza vaccination may bring in only a limited number of new T cells.

This sample was shared with a second study, whose subject was T cells expressing NK-cell markers. The second study's paper adds: TCR beta cDNA libraries were made by 5'RACE template switching that added a universal primer site and unique molecular identifiers. Three sorted T-cell subsets (CD3+CD56+NKG2C+, CD3+CD56+NKG2C- and CD3+CD56-NKG2C+) from seven to nine donors had their TCR beta-chain repertoires profiled. Among the eight sequenced donors, seven were HCMV-seropositive and one was HCMV-seronegative. In several experiments an anti-gammadeltaTCR antibody was added to restrict sorting to alphabetaTCR-expressing T cells. For several donors, the dominant CD3+CD56+NKG2C+ clonotypes were among the top 10 CD8+ clonotypes and accounted for 1.0-7.0% of CD8+ T cells. Those dominant clonotypes were again the most abundant among CD3+CD56-NKG2C+ cells in several donors, at about 25-60.1%. Whether the expanded NKG2C-expressing T cell clones were specific for HCMV antigens remained unclear. The study sequenced eight donors, all healthy volunteers chosen at random: three men and five women. To determine HCMV serostatus, a commercial ELISA kit was used to detect HCMV-specific IgG in serum. Ficoll density gradient centrifugation was used to isolate peripheral blood mononuclear cells from blood. Using Miltenyi isolation kits, CD4+ and CD8+ T cells were isolated from PBMC through magnetic immunoseparation. cDNA synthesis was primed from the TCR beta constant segment, followed by two successive PCR amplification steps. Illumina HiSeq 2000/2500, MiSeq or NextSeq was used to sequence libraries as 2 x 150 bp reads. MIGEC was used to demultiplex reads and group the reads by UMI, and MiTCR was used to assemble and quantify clonotypes. To exclude erroneous sequences, only TCR cDNA sequences supported by at least two reads were retained. The tcR package was used for downstream repertoire analysis, and clonotypes were matched across fractions by CDR3 nucleotide sequence plus V segment. VDJmatch was used to annotate antigen specificity against VDJdb, with one amino acid substitution in CDR3 allowed.

This sequence was found in a man aged 50 to 60 who received an inactivated influenza vaccine. Donor details come from another sample of the same person, matched by shared clones. The sample consisted of CD8+ T cells sorted from PBMCs, taken less than 13 days after vaccination. Recombination linked TRBV20-1 to TRBJ2-7, and the D gene may be TRBD1, 6 bases matching. The CDR3 corresponds to CSGKRSGQPTYEQYF. The bases are TGCAGTGGGAAAAGAAGTGGACAGCCCACCTACGAGCAGTACTTC.